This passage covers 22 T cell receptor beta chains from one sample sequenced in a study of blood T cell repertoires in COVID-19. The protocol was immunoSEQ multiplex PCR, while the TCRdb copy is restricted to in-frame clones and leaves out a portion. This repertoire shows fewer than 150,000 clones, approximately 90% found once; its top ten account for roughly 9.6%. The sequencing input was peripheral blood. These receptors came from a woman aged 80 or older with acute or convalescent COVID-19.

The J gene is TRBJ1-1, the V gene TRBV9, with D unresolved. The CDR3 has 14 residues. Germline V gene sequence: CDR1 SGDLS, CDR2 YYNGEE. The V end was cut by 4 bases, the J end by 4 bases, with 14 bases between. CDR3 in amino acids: CASSPGRVGTEAFF. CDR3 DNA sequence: TGTGCCAGCAGCCCGGGGAGAGTGGGCACTGAAGCTTTCTTT.

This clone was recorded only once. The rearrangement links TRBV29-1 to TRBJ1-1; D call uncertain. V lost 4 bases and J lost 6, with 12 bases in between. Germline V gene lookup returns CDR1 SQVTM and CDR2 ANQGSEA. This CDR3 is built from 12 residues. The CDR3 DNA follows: TGCAGCGTTGTTATGGGAGACTCTGAAGCTTTCTTT. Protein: CSVVMGDSEAFF.

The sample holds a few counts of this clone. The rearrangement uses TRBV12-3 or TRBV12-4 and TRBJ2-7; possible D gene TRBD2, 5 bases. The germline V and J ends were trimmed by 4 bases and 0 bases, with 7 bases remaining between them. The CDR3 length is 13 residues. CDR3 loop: CASSSGSSYEQYF. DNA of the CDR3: TGTGCCAGCAGTTCTGGGAGCTCCTACGAGCAGTACTTC.

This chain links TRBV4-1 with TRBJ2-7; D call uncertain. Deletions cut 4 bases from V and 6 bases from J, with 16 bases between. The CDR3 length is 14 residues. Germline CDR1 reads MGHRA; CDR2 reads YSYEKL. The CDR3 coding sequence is TGCGCCAGCAGCCTCAGGCAAATAAATGGCGAGCAGTACTTC. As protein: CASSLRQINGEQYF.

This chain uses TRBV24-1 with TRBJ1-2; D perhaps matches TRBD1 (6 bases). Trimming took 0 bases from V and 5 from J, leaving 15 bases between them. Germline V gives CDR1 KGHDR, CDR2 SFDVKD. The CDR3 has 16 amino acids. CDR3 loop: CATSDLNREQNYGYTF. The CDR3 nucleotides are TGTGCCACCAGTGATTTGAACAGGGAACAAAATTATGGCTACACCTTC.

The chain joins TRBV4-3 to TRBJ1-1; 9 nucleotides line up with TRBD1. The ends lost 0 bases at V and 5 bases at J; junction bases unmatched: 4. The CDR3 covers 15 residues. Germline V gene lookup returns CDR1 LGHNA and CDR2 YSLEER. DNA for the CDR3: TGCGCCAGCAGCCAAGATGGGACAGGGCGGACTGAAGCTTTCTTT. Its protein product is CASSQDGTGRTEAFF.

The CDR3: CASSYPRKGPRTDTQYF. CDR3 bases: TGTGCCAGCAGTTATCCACGGAAGGGGCCCCGCACAGATACGCAGTATTTT. The chain links TRBV6-8 to TRBJ2-3; tentatively, D is TRBD1 (5 bases). The germline V gene encodes CDR1 MNHGY and CDR2 SAAAGT. This CDR3 contains 17 residues. Trimming pared 3 bases from V and 1 base from J, leaving 17 bases between.

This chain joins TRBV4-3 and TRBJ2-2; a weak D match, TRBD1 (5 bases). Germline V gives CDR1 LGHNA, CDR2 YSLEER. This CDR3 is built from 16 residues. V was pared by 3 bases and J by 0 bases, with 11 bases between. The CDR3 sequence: CASSQPAGTNTGELFF. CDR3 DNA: TGCGCCAGCAGCCAGCCGGCAGGGACGAACACCGGGGAGCTGTTTTTT.

The CDR3 nucleotides are TGTGCCAGCAGTTTTAACCCCCGAACCGGGTCTTATAATTCACCCCTCCACTTT. Its protein product is CASSFNPRTGSYNSPLHF. The V and J genes are TRBV28 and TRBJ1-6, with D unresolved. Trimming pared 3 bases from V and 4 bases from J, leaving 19 bases between. The V gene's germline CDR1 is MDHEN and CDR2 SYDVKM. This CDR3 is built from 18 residues. Full variable domain (remainder filled in from reference TRBV28 and TRBJ1-6): DVKVTQSSRYLVKRTGEKVFLECVQDMDHENMFWYRQDPGLGLRLIYFSYDVKMKEKGDIPEGYSVSREKKERFSLILESASTNQTSMYLCASSFNPRTGSYNSPLHFGNGTRLTVT.

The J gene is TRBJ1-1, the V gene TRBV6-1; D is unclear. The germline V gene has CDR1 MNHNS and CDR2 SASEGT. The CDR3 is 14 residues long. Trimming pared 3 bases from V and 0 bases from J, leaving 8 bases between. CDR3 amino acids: CASSDARMNTEAFF. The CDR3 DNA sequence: TGTGCCAGCAGTGATGCCAGGATGAACACTGAAGCTTTCTTT.

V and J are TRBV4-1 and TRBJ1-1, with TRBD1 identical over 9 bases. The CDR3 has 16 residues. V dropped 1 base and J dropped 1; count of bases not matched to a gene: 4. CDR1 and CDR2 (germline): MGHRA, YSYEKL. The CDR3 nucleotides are TGCGCCAGCAGCCAAGTTCTGGACAGGGGGAACACTGAAGCTTTCTTT. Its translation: CASSQVLDRGNTEAFF.

The CDR3 DNA reads TGTGCCAGCAGCCAGGGACTAGCGGGAGACACCGGGGAGCTGTTTTTT. This gives the protein CASSQGLAGDTGELFF. The J gene is TRBJ2-2, the V gene TRBV11-3; 14 bases match TRBD2. The junction had 2 bases not matched to a gene; V was cut back by 5 bases and J by 3 bases. Germline assignment: CDR1 SGHNT and CDR2 YENEEA. There are 16 residues in the CDR3.

In nucleotides, the CDR3 is TGTGCCAGCAGTTTACTTAACAGACAGCATGAGCAGTTCTTC. It yields the protein CASSLLNRQHEQFF. V gene TRBV28 combines with J gene TRBJ2-1, with a tentative D call TRBD1 (5 bases). Germline CDR1 and CDR2: MDHEN and SYDVKM. Trimming removed 2 bases at V and 8 bases at J, with 13 bases between. The length of the CDR3 is 14 residues.

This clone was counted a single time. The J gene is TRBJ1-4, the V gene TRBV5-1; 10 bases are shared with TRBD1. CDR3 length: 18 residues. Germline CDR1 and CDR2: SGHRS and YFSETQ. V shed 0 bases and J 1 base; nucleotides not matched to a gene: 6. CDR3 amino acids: CASSLEGTGVLTNEKLFF. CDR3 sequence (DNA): TGCGCCAGCAGCTTGGAGGGGACAGGGGTTTTAACTAATGAAAAACTGTTTTTT.

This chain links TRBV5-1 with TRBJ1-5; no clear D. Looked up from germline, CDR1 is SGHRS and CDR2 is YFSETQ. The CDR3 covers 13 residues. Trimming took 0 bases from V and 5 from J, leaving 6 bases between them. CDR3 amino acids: CASSLAADQPQHF. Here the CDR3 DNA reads TGCGCCAGCAGCTTGGCCGCGGATCAGCCCCAGCATTTT.

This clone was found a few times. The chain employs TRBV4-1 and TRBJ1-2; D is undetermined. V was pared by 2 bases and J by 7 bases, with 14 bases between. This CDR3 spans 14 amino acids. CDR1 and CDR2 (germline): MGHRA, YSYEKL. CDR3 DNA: TGCGCCAGCAGCCAACAGGTAACAATAGGTGGCTACACCTTC. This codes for CASSQQVTIGGYTF.

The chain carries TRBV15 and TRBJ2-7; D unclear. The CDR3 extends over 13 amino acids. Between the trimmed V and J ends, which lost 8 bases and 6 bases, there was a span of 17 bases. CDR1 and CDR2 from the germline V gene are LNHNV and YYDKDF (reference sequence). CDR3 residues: CATSRWAKGEQYF. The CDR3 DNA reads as TGTGCCACCTCTCGTTGGGCTAAAGGCGAGCAGTACTTC.

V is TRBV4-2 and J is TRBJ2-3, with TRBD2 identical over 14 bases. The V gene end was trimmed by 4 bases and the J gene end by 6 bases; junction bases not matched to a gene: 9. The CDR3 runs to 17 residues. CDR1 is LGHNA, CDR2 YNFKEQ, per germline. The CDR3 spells CASSLLETSGGADTQYF. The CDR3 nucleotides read TGTGCCAGCAGCCTGCTGGAGACTAGCGGGGGGGCGGATACGCAGTATTTT.

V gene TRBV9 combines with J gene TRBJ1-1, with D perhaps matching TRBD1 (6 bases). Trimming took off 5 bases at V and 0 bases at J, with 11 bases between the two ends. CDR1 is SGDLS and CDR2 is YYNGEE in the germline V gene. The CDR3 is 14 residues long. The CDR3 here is CASSPGVLNTEAFF. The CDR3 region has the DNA TGTGCCAGCAGTCCAGGGGTGTTGAACACTGAAGCTTTCTTT.

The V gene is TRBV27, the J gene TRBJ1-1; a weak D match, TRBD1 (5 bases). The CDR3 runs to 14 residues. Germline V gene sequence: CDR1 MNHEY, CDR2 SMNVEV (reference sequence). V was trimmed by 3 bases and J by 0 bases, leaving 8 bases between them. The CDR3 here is CASSFSGLNTEAFF. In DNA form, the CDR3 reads TGTGCCAGCAGTTTTTCAGGGTTGAACACTGAAGCTTTCTTT.

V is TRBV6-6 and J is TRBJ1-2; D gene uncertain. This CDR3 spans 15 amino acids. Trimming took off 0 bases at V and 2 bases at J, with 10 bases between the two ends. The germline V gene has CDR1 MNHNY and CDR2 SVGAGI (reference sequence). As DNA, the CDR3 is TGTGCCAGCAGTTACTCTGACAAGGTCAACTATGGCTACACCTTC. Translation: CASSYSDKVNYGYTF.

The chain's CDR3 is CAALRPPEGNTIYF. CDR3 sequence (DNA): TGTGCCGCCCTACGTCCCCCTGAGGGAAACACCATATATTTT. The chain uses TRBV6-5 and TRBJ1-3; D is unclear. Germline V lookup: CDR1 MNHEY, CDR2 SVGAGI. The CDR3 consists of 14 residues. The V and J ends lost 11 bases and 4 bases respectively, with 18 bases between them.